The 8 T cell receptor beta chains given below trace back to one sample, sequenced in a study of T cells in localized non-small cell lung cancer (dated by TCRdb to between 2020 and 2021). The protocol used for the library was the immunoSEQ multiplex PCR assay. The table comes from immuneACCESS by way of TCRdb, which keeps in-frame sequences with V and J called. Part of the clones is missing from these tables; in studies checked, under half for an unresolved V gene and the rest for unknown reasons. This sample gives over 40,000 clones in total; approximately 80% of them show up just once. Together, the top ten hold 17% of the sample. The sample consisted of peripheral blood mononuclear cells, taken before any cancer treatment. These receptors were obtained from a man aged 40 to 70 with stage III lung adenocarcinoma.

This chain joins TRBV9 and TRBJ2-5; D unclear. The V gene lost 4 bases and the J gene lost 5 bases, with 18 bases spanning the gap. The CDR3 loop spans 15 amino acids. Germline-derived CDR1 and CDR2 are SGDLS and YYNGEE. The CDR3 DNA is TGTGCCAGCAGCTCGTACGGTGGGGTCCCCGAGACCCAGTACTTC. It is translated as CASSSYGGVPETQYF.

This clone was found once. V and J are TRBV18 and TRBJ1-1; no definite D call. Germline CDR1 KGHSH, CDR2 LQKENI. Deletions cut 1 base from V and 1 base from J, with 10 bases between. This CDR3 comprises 15 residues. The chain's CDR3 is CASSPREESNTEAFF. The CDR3 DNA is TGTGCCAGCTCACCACGAGAGGAATCGAACACTGAAGCTTTCTTT.

The CDR3 sequence is CASSSGQSNAGAFF. CDR3 bases: TGCGCCAGCAGTTCGGGACAGAGCAACGCTGGGGCTTTCTTT. The chain joins TRBV5-1 to TRBJ1-1; TRBD1 agrees at 7 bases. Germline lookup yields CDR1 SGHRS and CDR2 YFSETQ. The trim removed 5 bases at V and 11 bases at J, leaving 15 bases unmatched. The CDR3 contains 14 residues.

The chain joins TRBV7-8 to TRBJ2-2; D is possibly TRBD1 or TRBD2 (6 bases each). This CDR3 is built from 16 residues. Trimming took off 10 bases at V and 1 base at J, with 19 bases between the two ends. The V gene's germline CDR1 is SGHVS and CDR2 FQNEAQ. The CDR3 DNA follows: TGTGCCACGAATCAAGGGGGGCTAGGGAACACCGGGGAGCTGTTTTTT. Its protein is CATNQGGLGNTGELFF.

The chain links TRBV18 to TRBJ2-1; 7 nucleotides line up with TRBD2. The junction had 8 bases not matched to a gene; V was cut back by 0 bases and J by 0 bases. The germline V gene encodes CDR1 KGHSH and CDR2 LQKENI. CDR3 length: 18 residues. The CDR3 nucleotides are TGTGCCAGCTCACCACCGGTGGCTAGCGGCCACTCCTACAATGAGCAGTTCTTC. Translated: CASSPPVASGHSYNEQFF. Full variable domain (remainder filled in from reference TRBV18 and TRBJ2-1): NAGVMQNPRHLVRRRGQEARLRCSPMKGHSHVYWYRQLPEEGLKFMVYLQKENIIDESGMPKERFSAEFPKEGPSILRIQQVVRGDSAAYFCASSPPVASGHSYNEQFFGPGTRLTVL.

The rearrangement links TRBV10-3 to TRBJ1-1; D is undetermined. CDR3 length: 11 amino acids. V gave up 4 bases and J gave up 9 bases, with 9 bases separating them. Germline V gives CDR1 ENHRY, CDR2 SYGVKD. CDR3 nucleotides: TGTGCCATCAGTGTTAACGAGCAAGCTTTCTTT. Residues: CAISVNEQAFF.

Remarks on this clone: The sample has other DNA sequences that encode this CDR3 too. The chain joins TRBV5-1 to TRBJ2-3; D is unclear. Germline CDR1 SGHRS, CDR2 YFSETQ. Deletions cut 5 bases from V and 6 bases from J, with 7 bases between. This CDR3 contains 11 residues. DNA of the CDR3: TGCGCCAGCAGTTATGGCGATACGCAGTATTTT. Translating gives CASSYGDTQYF.

This clone was recorded a few times. This chain uses TRBV29-1 with TRBJ1-2; 7 nucleotides agree with TRBD1. Germline CDR1 is SQVTM and CDR2 is ANQGSEA. The CDR3 consists of 16 residues. V shed 1 base, J shed 1 base, and the junction held 9 bases outside the gene matches. CDR3 amino acids: CSVEGLEGALNYGYTF. CDR3 bases: TGCAGCGTTGAAGGATTGGAGGGGGCCCTTAACTATGGCTACACCTTC.